One sample yielded the 19 T cell receptor beta chains listed below, sequenced in a study of siplizumab effects on memory and regulatory T cells. Here immunoSEQ multiplex PCR was the method, and the copy in TCRdb shows in-frame clones only, minus some. The sample gives around 100,000 clones, approximately 90% of which show up once; roughly 1.1% is in the top ten. The sample was CD4+ T cells sorted from blood. These receptors originate from a human donor in good health.

The V call is TRBV28, the J call TRBJ2-1, with D uncertain. The V gene's germline CDR1 is MDHEN and CDR2 SYDVKM. Trimming shortened V by 4 bases and J by 13 bases, and 11 bases separated the two germline ends. The length of the CDR3 is 11 residues. The CDR3 sequence is CASSSFTYQFF. The DNA of the CDR3 is TGTGCCAGCAGTTCCTTTACCTACCAGTTCTTC.

This chain joins TRBV18 and TRBJ2-1; no firm D call. This CDR3 region has 13 residues. The germline V gene encodes CDR1 KGHSH and CDR2 LQKENI. The germline V and J ends were trimmed by 0 bases and 5 bases, with 5 bases remaining between them. CDR3 in amino acids: CASSPPLDNEQFF. CDR3 in DNA: TGTGCCAGCTCACCACCTTTGGACAATGAGCAGTTCTTC.

The J gene is TRBJ2-4, the V gene TRBV7-9; perhaps TRBD1 as D (6 bases). V lost 5 bases to trimming and J lost 7 bases, with 9 bases between them. Germline CDR1 and CDR2: SEHNR and FQNEAQ (reference sequence). This CDR3 contains 12 residues. Here the CDR3 DNA reads TGTGCCAGCAGCCTTCAGGGGAACATTCAGTACTTC. This gives the protein CASSLQGNIQYF.

The chain employs TRBV6-1 and TRBJ1-3, with unresolved D. Trimming removed 7 bases at V and 4 bases at J, with 14 bases between. The germline CDR1 and CDR2 sequences are MNHNS and SASEGT. The CDR3 loop spans 14 amino acids. The CDR3 reads CASINKYEGNTIYF. As DNA, the CDR3 is TGTGCCAGCATAAATAAATATGAAGGAAACACCATATATTTT.

This chain uses TRBV5-1 with TRBJ2-3; D not certain. The CDR3 extends over 16 amino acids. Germline assignment: CDR1 SGHRS and CDR2 YFSETQ. With 0 bases removed from V and 3 bases from J, the gap between germline ends came to 14 bases. This CDR3 reads CASSLAVLADTDTQYF. CDR3 bases: TGCGCCAGCAGCTTGGCGGTACTGGCAGATACAGATACGCAGTATTTT.

The J gene is TRBJ2-2, the V gene TRBV19; 7 bases match TRBD2. CDR3 length: 16 amino acids. In germline, CDR1 is LNHDA, CDR2 SQIVND (reference sequence). J lost 7 bases, V lost 7 bases, and 15 bases had no gene match. CDR3 nucleotides: TGTGCCAGTAACCCCACGGGCGGGAGAGTGGGCGGGGAGCTGTTTTTT. Its protein product is CASNPTGGRVGGELFF. The variable domain in full, with the rest retrieved from reference TRBV19 and TRBJ2-2, is DGGITQSPKYLFRKEGQNVTLSCEQNLNHDAMYWYRQDPGQGLRLIYYSQIVNDFQKGDIAEGYSVSREKKESFPLTVTSAQKNPTAFYLCASNPTGGRVGGELFFGEGSRLTVL.

The CDR3 protein is CASSEGWVNEQFF. The CDR3 coding sequence is TGTGCCAGCAGCGAAGGGTGGGTCAATGAGCAGTTCTTC. The V call is TRBV9, the J call TRBJ2-1; D is undetermined. CDR3 length: 13 residues. V was cut by 3 bases and J by 6 bases, with 10 bases left in between. Germline CDR1 and CDR2: SGDLS and YYNGEE.

This clone was detected a few times. The chain carries TRBV27 and TRBJ1-3; no clear D gene. The CDR3 is made up of 13 amino acids. Trimming took 6 bases from V and 4 from J, leaving 10 bases between them. Germline loops: CDR1 MNHEY, CDR2 SMNVEV (reference sequence). This CDR3 reads CASRKTAGNTIYF. In DNA form, the CDR3 reads TGTGCCAGCAGGAAAACTGCGGGAAACACCATATATTTT.

The rearrangement links TRBV7-6 to TRBJ2-6; the D gene is possibly TRBD2 (6 bases). Germline assignment: CDR1 SGHVS and CDR2 FNYEAQ. V gave up 5 bases and J gave up 0 bases, with 14 bases separating them. The CDR3 is made up of 17 amino acids. DNA of the CDR3: TGTGCCAGCAGCCCGGGACTGTTACCCTCTGGGGCCAACGTCCTGACTTTC. Its protein product is CASSPGLLPSGANVLTF. The variable domain in full, with the rest retrieved from reference TRBV7-6 and TRBJ2-6, is GAGVSQSPRYKVTKRGQDVALRCDPISGHVSLYWYRQALGQGPEFLTYFNYEAQQDKSGLPNDRFSAERPEGSISTLTIQRTEQRDSAMYRCASSPGLLPSGANVLTFGAGSRLTVL.

This chain uses TRBV7-8 with TRBJ2-6; D unclear. Germline V gene lookup returns CDR1 SGHVS and CDR2 FQNEAQ. The V gene lost 6 bases and the J gene lost 0 bases, with 9 bases spanning the gap. The CDR3 totals 15 residues. CDR3 DNA: TGTGCCAGCAGATCTTTCGACTCTGGGGCCAACGTCCTGACTTTC. Translating it yields CASRSFDSGANVLTF.

The chain combines TRBV28 with TRBJ2-7; 9 bases line up with TRBD2. Unmatched junction bases numbered 15, after V lost 7 bases and J lost 2 bases. The CDR3 runs to 17 residues. Germline lookup yields CDR1 MDHEN and CDR2 SYDVKM. The CDR3 here is CASTKGPGGRAAYEQYF. In DNA, the CDR3 is TGTGCCAGCACCAAGGGCCCCGGCGGGAGGGCCGCCTACGAGCAGTACTTC.

In DNA form, the CDR3 reads TGTGCCAGCAGTCCGGACAGGGTGAACACCGGGGAGCTGTTTTTT. It encodes CASSPDRVNTGELFF. The chain links TRBV25-1 to TRBJ2-2; TRBD1 matches at 8 bases. CDR3 size: 15 residues. The ends lost 5 bases at V and 1 base at J; junction bases unmatched: 3. CDR1 and CDR2 from the germline V gene are MGHDK and SYGVNS. The whole variable domain, remainder taken from reference TRBV25-1 and TRBJ2-2, is EADIYQTPRYLVIGTGKKITLECSQTMGHDKMYWYQQDPGMELHLIHYSYGVNSTEKGDLSSESTVSRIRTEHFPLTLESARPSHTSQYLCASSPDRVNTGELFFGEGSRLTVL.

This chain joins TRBV28 and TRBJ1-5; D ambiguous. Trimming took off 1 base at V and 0 bases at J, with 13 bases between the two ends. The CDR3 has 17 amino acids. In germline, CDR1 is MDHEN, CDR2 SYDVKM. This chain's CDR3 is CASSLYKGQNSNQPQHF. Here the CDR3 DNA reads TGTGCCAGCAGTTTATACAAAGGGCAAAATAGCAATCAGCCCCAGCATTTT. The entire variable domain, with the rest obtained from reference TRBV28 and TRBJ1-5, is as follows: DVKVTQSSRYLVKRTGEKVFLECVQDMDHENMFWYRQDPGLGLRLIYFSYDVKMKEKGDIPEGYSVSREKKERFSLILESASTNQTSMYLCASSLYKGQNSNQPQHFGDGTRLSIL.

The rearrangement joins TRBV18 to TRBJ2-1; TRBD1 matches at 7 bases. This CDR3 comprises 14 residues. The junction had 6 bases not matched to a gene; V was cut back by 3 bases and J by 7 bases. Germline values: CDR1 KGHSH, CDR2 LQKENI. Here the CDR3 reads CASSPLTGENEQFF. The CDR3 nucleotides are TGTGCCAGCTCACCGCTCACAGGGGAGAATGAGCAGTTCTTC. Full variable domain (remainder filled in from reference TRBV18 and TRBJ2-1): NAGVMQNPRHLVRRRGQEARLRCSPMKGHSHVYWYRQLPEEGLKFMVYLQKENIIDESGMPKERFSAEFPKEGPSILRIQQVVRGDSAAYFCASSPLTGENEQFFGPGTRLTVL.

The chain recombines TRBV5-1 with TRBJ1-1; 7 bases are shared with TRBD1. V dropped 4 bases and J dropped 7; count of bases not matched to a gene: 13. The V gene's germline CDR1 is SGHRS and CDR2 YFSETQ. The CDR3 is made up of 15 amino acids. Written as DNA, the CDR3 is TGCGCCAGCAGCATAACCGGGACAGACTTGGGTGAAGCTTTCTTT. It translates to CASSITGTDLGEAFF.

The chain employs TRBV11-1 and TRBJ1-4, with TRBD1 as a possible D gene (5 bases). The CDR3 contains 13 residues. Trimming cost V 3 bases and J 7 bases, with 9 bases left between them. Germline CDR1 and CDR2: SGHAT and FQDESV (reference sequence). The CDR3 reads CASSFRDSEKLFF. DNA of the CDR3: TGTGCCAGCAGCTTCCGGGACTCTGAAAAACTGTTTTTT.

The genes are TRBV4-1 and TRBJ1-2; a possible D gene is TRBD1 (6 bases). Germline loops: CDR1 MGHRA, CDR2 YSYEKL. Deletions cut 0 bases from V and 6 bases from J, with 17 bases between. This CDR3 has 16 amino acids. The CDR3 sequence: CASSQEALDRKDGYTF. The CDR3, as DNA: TGCGCCAGCAGCCAAGAAGCCCTTGACAGGAAGGATGGCTACACCTTC.

The V gene is TRBV5-1, the J gene TRBJ2-1; 15 bases line up with TRBD2. The CDR3 extends over 16 amino acids. V was clipped by 0 bases and J by 6 bases; unmatched bases: 1. Germline assignment: CDR1 SGHRS and CDR2 YFSETQ. CDR3 DNA: TGCGCCAGCAGCTTGGGGGGACTAGCGGGAGGCAATGAGCAGTTCTTC. Residues: CASSLGGLAGGNEQFF. The full variable domain, with the rest looked up from reference TRBV5-1 and TRBJ2-1, is KAGVTQTPRYLIKTRGQQVTLSCSPISGHRSVSWYQQTPGQGLQFLFEYFSETQRNKGNFPGRFSGRQFSNSRSEMNVSTLELGDSALYLCASSLGGLAGGNEQFFGPGTRLTVL.

This chain uses TRBV4-1 with TRBJ1-2; TRBD1 matches at 8 bases. This CDR3 is 15 amino acids long. CDR1 is MGHRA and CDR2 is YSYEKL in the germline V gene. V lost 0 bases and J lost 3; bases outside the gene matches: 3. The CDR3 DNA sequence: TGCGCCAGCAGCCAAGACGGACAGGGCCACTATGGCTACACCTTC. Translation: CASSQDGQGHYGYTF.